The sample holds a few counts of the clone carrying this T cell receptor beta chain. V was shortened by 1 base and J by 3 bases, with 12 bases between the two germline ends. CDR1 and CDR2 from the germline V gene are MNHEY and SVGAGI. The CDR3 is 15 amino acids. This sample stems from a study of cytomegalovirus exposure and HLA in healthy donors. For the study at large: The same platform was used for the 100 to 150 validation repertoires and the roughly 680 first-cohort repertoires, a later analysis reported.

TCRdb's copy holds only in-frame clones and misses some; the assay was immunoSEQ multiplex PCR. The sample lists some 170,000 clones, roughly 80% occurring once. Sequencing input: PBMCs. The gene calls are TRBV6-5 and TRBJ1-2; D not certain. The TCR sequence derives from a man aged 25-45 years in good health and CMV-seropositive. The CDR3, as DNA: TGTGCCAGCAGTTACTTGGCACACGCTCACTATGGCTACACCTTC. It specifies CASSYLAHAHYGYTF.